This TCR beta chain was recovered during a study of T-cell reconstitution after alpha-beta-depleted transplantation in children. Study-level findings and limits: Expanded graft clones, several hundred of them, were reportedly the source of alpha-beta T cells about two months after transplant. Some patients owed their high day-60 TCRbeta diversity to surviving recipient T cells and thymic progenitors. It was newly produced T cells that mostly accounted for T-cell counts and diversity one year after transplant.

A few counts support this clonotype. What it binds is not known. J was trimmed by 4 bases and V by 3 bases; bases with no gene match: 15. This CDR3 is built from 18 residues. Looked up from germline, CDR1 is SGHAT and CDR2 is FQDESV (reference sequence). Researchers prepared the TCRbeta library using unique molecular identifiers, the study reports. MiXCR was run by TCRdb on the PCR reads, yielding one entry per CDR3 protein. The sample includes about 210,000 distinct CDR3 sequences, about 15% seen only once; the top ten take approximately 40%. The sample was PBMCs, mostly from graft donor cells, taken 360 days after TCRalphabeta/CD19-depleted stem cell transplant. This TCR was recovered from a male patient aged 2 to 9 who had a stem cell transplant for acute lymphoblastic leukemia, so the T cells may come from the graft donor. V gene TRBV11-1 combines with J gene TRBJ2-7; 10 bases agree with TRBD1. CDR3 residues: CASSFSWMPGTGEYEQYF. The CDR3 nucleotides read TGTGCCAGCAGCTTTTCGTGGATGCCCGGGACAGGGGAGTACGAGCAGTACTTC.